A single sample gave rise to the 9 T cell receptor beta chains below, sequenced in a study of cytomegalovirus exposure and HLA in healthy donors. Primers included in the PCR were 60 Vbeta and 13 Jbeta primers. Assay used: immunoSEQ multiplex PCR; TCRdb lists only in-frame clones, some missing. The sample contains some 150,000 clones, less than 90% of which appear only once. The source material was PBMCs. Receptors originate from a woman in her forties or fifties in good health and CMV-seropositive.

Only a few counts were recorded for this clone. DNA for the CDR3: TGTGCCAGCAGCTTGGCCCCTCGAGCGGGGGGGCTCGACTATGGCTACACCTTC. Its translation is CASSLAPRAGGLDYGYTF. This chain uses TRBV5-5 with TRBJ1-2; the D gene is possibly TRBD1 (6 bases). The CDR3 totals 18 residues. Germline lookup yields CDR1 SGHKS and CDR2 YYEKEE (reference sequence). V lost 0 bases to trimming and J lost 3 bases, with 21 bases between them.

This chain joins TRBV5-1 and TRBJ1-2; the D is unclear. The CDR3 is made up of 14 amino acids. The V gene's germline CDR1 is SGHRS and CDR2 YFSETQ. The germline V and J ends were trimmed by 3 bases and 4 bases, with 13 bases remaining between them. The CDR3 here is CASSYGGESYGYTF. DNA of the CDR3: TGCGCCAGCAGCTATGGCGGGGAAAGCTATGGCTACACCTTC. Based on the CDR3 plus reference TRBV5-1 and TRBJ1-2, the full variable domain is KAGVTQTPRYLIKTRGQQVTLSCSPISGHRSVSWYQQTPGQGLQFLFEYFSETQRNKGNFPGRFSGRQFSNSRSEMNVSTLELGDSALYLCASSYGGESYGYTFGSGTRLTVV.

The chain couples TRBV19 to TRBJ1-2; 10 nucleotides agree with TRBD1. The junction had 8 bases not matched to a gene; V was cut back by 6 bases and J by 7 bases. This CDR3 region has 14 residues. Germline V gene sequence: CDR1 LNHDA, CDR2 SQIVND (reference sequence). This chain's CDR3 is CASRTGTGVGGYTF. CDR3 nucleotides: TGTGCCAGTAGGACCGGGACAGGGGTCGGTGGCTACACCTTC.

The V call is TRBV6-5, the J call TRBJ2-5, with no clear D. The end of the DNA aligns better with TRBJ2-7, so the J call may be wrong. The CDR3 covers 13 residues. The germline gives CDR1 MNHEY, CDR2 SVGAGI. CDR3 coding DNA: TGTGCCAGCAGCCCCCTTTTCGACTACGAGCAGTACTTC. It is translated as CASSPLFDYEQYF.

This sequence joins TRBV29-1 and TRBJ2-3; 11 nucleotides line up with TRBD2. CDR3 length: 15 residues. Trimming removed 5 bases from V and 5 bases from J; junction bases left unmatched: 9. CDR1 is SQVTM, CDR2 ANQGSEA, per germline. The CDR3 DNA reads TGCAGCGTTTCCCCTAGCGGGAGGCGGGAAGATACGCAGTATTTT. Translated, it gives CSVSPSGRREDTQYF.

The genes are TRBV6-5 and TRBJ2-1; maybe TRBD1 (6 bases). The length of the CDR3 is 14 residues. Germline CDR1 MNHEY, CDR2 SVGAGI. With 2 bases removed from V and 4 bases from J, the gap between germline ends came to 9 bases. CDR3 coding DNA: TGTGCCAGCAGTTACGGGGGCGAGTACAATGAGCAGTTCTTC. It translates to CASSYGGEYNEQFF.

This clone was recorded only once. The rearrangement uses TRBV6-4 and TRBJ1-1; 8 positions agree with TRBD1. V lost 2 bases and J lost 5; bases outside the gene matches: 1. There are 13 residues in the CDR3. Germline V gene data show CDR1 as MRHNA and CDR2 as SNTAGT. As DNA, the CDR3 is TGTGCCAGCAGTGACAGGGACAGGACTGAAGCTTTCTTT. Amino acids: CASSDRDRTEAFF.

This chain uses TRBV10-3 with TRBJ2-7; TRBD2 agrees at 8 bases. Trimming at V came to 3 bases and at J to 5 bases, leaving 9 bases not matched to a gene. The germline gives CDR1 ENHRY, CDR2 SYGVKD. The CDR3 is made up of 15 amino acids. In nucleotides, the CDR3 is TGTGCCATCAGTGAAGGGAGCGGGGGTTTGGACGAGCAGTACTTC. This sequence encodes CAISEGSGGLDEQYF.

The chain couples TRBV11-1 to TRBJ1-1; a possible D gene is TRBD1 (5 bases). Germline CDR1 SGHAT, CDR2 FQDESV (reference sequence). Trimming removed 3 bases at V and 0 bases at J, with 8 bases between. The CDR3 covers 14 residues. The CDR3 region is CASSFQGLNTEAFF. The CDR3, as DNA: TGTGCCAGCAGCTTTCAGGGATTGAACACTGAAGCTTTCTTT.